This passage covers 20 T cell receptor beta chains from one sample sequenced in a study of cytomegalovirus exposure and HLA in healthy donors. Only in-frame clones appear in the TCRdb table, and some are missing; sequencing was by immunoSEQ multiplex PCR. The sample has a few hundred thousand clones; around 91% are singletons. Sequences were obtained from PBMCs. The origin of the receptors is a woman under 40 in good health and CMV-seronegative.

This clone appeared once. The chain has TRBV5-5 and TRBJ2-7, with D maybe TRBD1 (6 bases). Trimming left V 2 bases short and J 3 bases short, with 9 bases between. Germline-derived CDR1 and CDR2 are SGHKS and YYEKEE (reference sequence). The CDR3 is 13 residues long. The CDR3 sequence is CASSLGTLYEQYF. CDR3 sequence (DNA): TGTGCCAGCAGCTTAGGGACACTCTACGAGCAGTACTTC.

The chain employs TRBV2 and TRBJ2-5; 7 bases align to TRBD1. Unmatched junction bases numbered 7, after V lost 4 bases and J lost 2 bases. Germline V gene lookup returns CDR1 SNHLY and CDR2 FYNNEI. The CDR3 has 15 amino acids. The CDR3 DNA reads as TGTGCCAGCAGTGGTCTGAGGACAGGTCAAGAGACCCAGTACTTC. This encodes CASSGLRTGQETQYF.

The V call is TRBV28, the J call TRBJ2-3, with TRBD1 identical over 8 bases. The CDR3 is 13 amino acids. J lost 0 bases, V lost 8 bases, and 1 base had no gene match. CDR1 MDHEN and CDR2 SYDVKM come from the germline V gene. CDR3: CASRQGSTDTQYF. The CDR3 nucleotides read TGTGCCAGCCGACAGGGGAGCACAGATACGCAGTATTTT.

The chain employs TRBV27 and TRBJ1-1, with a possible D match to TRBD1 (6 bases). The CDR3 is 14 residues long. The germline V gene encodes CDR1 MNHEY and CDR2 SMNVEV (reference sequence). Trimming removed 7 bases at V and 2 bases at J, with 14 bases between. The CDR3 region is CASKYGGANTEAFF. CDR3 DNA sequence: TGTGCCAGCAAATATGGGGGGGCCAACACTGAAGCTTTCTTT.

This sequence joins TRBV6-1 and TRBJ2-3; no clear D gene. V shed 6 bases and J shed 9 bases, with 10 bases lying between them. Germline V gives CDR1 MNHNS, CDR2 SASEGT. This CDR3 spans 11 amino acids. The CDR3 DNA is TGTGCCAGCAGCTATGGTGACACGCAGTATTTT. Residues: CASSYGDTQYF.

This clone came up once. J is TRBJ2-1 and V is TRBV9; D not certain. CDR3 length: 12 amino acids. Trimming cost V 4 bases and J 5 bases, with 7 bases left between them. Germline V gene sequence: CDR1 SGDLS, CDR2 YYNGEE. The CDR3 loop is CASSQDDNEQFF. CDR3 in DNA: TGTGCCAGCAGCCAAGACGACAATGAGCAGTTCTTC.

This chain uses TRBV5-1 with TRBJ2-1, with TRBD2 matching 12 bases. J lost 6 bases, V lost 4 bases, and 5 bases had no gene match. The CDR3 has 15 residues. The V gene's germline CDR1 is SGHRS and CDR2 YFSETQ. The CDR3 DNA sequence: TGCGCCAGCAGCATTCTAGCGGGAGGGACCAATGAGCAGTTCTTC. Residues: CASSILAGGTNEQFF.

The chain links TRBV18 to TRBJ2-7; maybe TRBD1 (6 bases). Germline assignment: CDR1 KGHSH and CDR2 LQKENI. The CDR3 is made up of 17 amino acids. V lost 8 bases to trimming and J lost 4 bases, with 27 bases between them. CDR3 protein: CASVQSRGSRETYEQYF. The DNA for the CDR3 is TGTGCCAGCGTTCAAAGTAGGGGGAGCAGGGAAACTTACGAGCAGTACTTC.

This chain joins TRBV27 and TRBJ1-1; D is possibly TRBD1 (5 bases). The V gene lost 5 bases and the J gene lost 4 bases, with 23 bases spanning the gap. The CDR3 sequence is 17 residues long. From germline, CDR1 is MNHEY and CDR2 SMNVEV (reference sequence). The CDR3, as DNA: TGTGCCAGCAGTCTAACAATAGGGGTAACGGGGGGCACTGAAGCTTTCTTT. This translates into CASSLTIGVTGGTEAFF.

This sequence joins TRBV7-8 and TRBJ2-7; TRBD1 or TRBD2 may be the D gene (5 bases each). The CDR3 has 14 amino acids. Trimming removed 7 bases at V and 1 base at J, with 14 bases between. CDR1 and CDR2 from the germline V gene are SGHVS and FQNEAQ. The CDR3 DNA follows: TGTGCCAGCAAGAGGGGAGTTTCGTCCTACGAGCAGTACTTC. It specifies CASKRGVSSYEQYF.

In this sample, this clone turned up a few times. This rearrangement joins TRBV9 to TRBJ1-2; no reliable D call. V was shortened by 3 bases and J by 3 bases, with 9 bases between the two germline ends. Germline V gene data show CDR1 as SGDLS and CDR2 as YYNGEE. This CDR3 spans 13 amino acids. The CDR3 DNA reads as TGTGCCAGCAGCGGTAGGCTGGACTATGGCTACACCTTC. This gives the protein CASSGRLDYGYTF.

The V and J genes are TRBV4-2 and TRBJ2-7; D is ambiguous. Trimming pared 0 bases from V and 4 bases from J, leaving 10 bases between. Germline CDR1 reads LGHNA; CDR2 reads YNFKEQ. CDR3 length: 14 residues. The CDR3 sequence: CASSQDVSVYEQYF. CDR3 sequence (DNA): TGTGCCAGCAGCCAAGATGTTTCAGTTTACGAGCAGTACTTC.

Turning to this clone: One end of the junction fails to match germline, which may point to a read error. The chain has TRBV14 and TRBJ1-4; D uncertain. The germline gives CDR1 SGHDN, CDR2 FVKESK. The CDR3 covers 15 residues. DNA of the CDR3: TGTGCCAGCAGCCAATTCGACCTTCCTGGGGAAAGACTGTTTTTT. It is translated as CASSQFDLPGERLFF.

The CDR3 loop is CASCDRGGQPQHF. CDR3 bases: TGTGCCAGCTGTGACAGGGGAGGACAGCCCCAGCATTTT. The V call is TRBV27, the J call TRBJ1-5, with 8 bases lining up with TRBD1. Germline CDR1 MNHEY, CDR2 SMNVEV (reference sequence). The CDR3 contains 13 residues. V gave up 8 bases and J gave up 7 bases; unmatched junction bases: 7.

The genes are TRBV2 and TRBJ2-1; D gene unclear. Germline V lookup: CDR1 SNHLY, CDR2 FYNNEI. The CDR3 is made up of 12 amino acids. The V end lost 5 bases, the J end lost 4 bases, and 6 bases lay between the germline ends. The CDR3 region has the DNA TGTGCCAGCAGTATGAAATACAATGAGCAGTTCTTC. The encoded protein is CASSMKYNEQFF.

This CDR3 is CASSSPVEGPYNEQFF. The CDR3 DNA reads as TGTGCCAGCAGTTCCCCCGTGGAGGGACCCTACAATGAGCAGTTCTTC. This rearrangement joins TRBV28 to TRBJ2-1; possibly TRBD2 for D (6 bases). From germline, CDR1 is MDHEN and CDR2 SYDVKM. This CDR3 is 16 amino acids long. V gave up 4 bases and J gave up 2 bases, with 15 bases separating them.

The chain joins TRBV2 to TRBJ1-3, with D maybe TRBD1 (6 bases). V was pared by 6 bases and J by 4 bases, with 19 bases between. The CDR3 extends over 16 amino acids. Per germline, CDR1 SNHLY and CDR2 FYNNEI. The CDR3 loop is CASSATTGPWGNTIYF. CDR3 in DNA: TGTGCCAGCAGCGCAACAACAGGGCCTTGGGGAAACACCATATATTTT.

This chain links TRBV19 with TRBJ2-1, with 8 bases matching TRBD2. The CDR3 sequence is 13 residues long. V gave up 4 bases and J gave up 8 bases; unmatched junction bases: 4. Looked up from germline, CDR1 is LNHDA and CDR2 is SQIVND (reference sequence). CDR3 DNA sequence: TGTGCCAGTAGTAGACTAGCGAAGGATGAGCAGTTCTTC. Translation: CASSRLAKDEQFF.

This clone has a single count. The J gene is TRBJ2-1, the V gene TRBV6-5; 10 bases line up with TRBD2. The CDR3 runs to 16 residues. The germline V gene encodes CDR1 MNHEY and CDR2 SVGAGI. J was trimmed by 9 bases and V by 0 bases; bases with no gene match: 8. In DNA form, the CDR3 reads TGTGCCAGCAGTTACTCCCTAGCGGGAGCGTCGTTTGAGCAGTTCTTC. It encodes CASSYSLAGASFEQFF.

V gene TRBV4-3 combines with J gene TRBJ2-3; 7 nucleotides match TRBD2. The germline V gene has CDR1 LGHNA and CDR2 YSLEER. This CDR3 spans 19 amino acids. Trimming at V came to 3 bases and at J to 0 bases, leaving 15 bases not matched to a gene. The CDR3 here is CASSHPPGGSEPSTDTQYF. In DNA form, the CDR3 reads TGCGCCAGCAGCCACCCCCCAGGCGGGAGTGAACCTAGCACAGATACGCAGTATTTT.